The sequence of this T cell receptor (beta chain) was determined in a study of blood T cells in healthy people across ages. Notes on the study in general: PBMC samples, being unsorted, prevented any conclusive comparison of naive and antigen-experienced cells.

Every participating donor contributed roughly 10 milliliters of peripheral blood through a draw. Between the trimmed V and J ends, which lost 0 bases and 2 bases, there was a span of 13 bases. Germline V gene sequence: CDR1 MNHEY, CDR2 SVGEGT. The CDR3 runs 17 residues. Next came a second PCR, run for about 6 to 12 cycles, which used a sample-barcoded 5' primer along with a J-beta primer mix. TCRdb re-analysed the 5' RACE reads in MiXCR, keeping a single row per CDR3 protein. The data contain about 970,000 distinct CDR3 sequences, roughly 51% of them seen just once; the ten biggest clones take up 20% to 25%. Turning to this clonotype: Its antigen remains unidentified.

The sequenced sample was blood. The chain is built from TRBV6-2 or TRBV6-3 and TRBJ2-2; D is perhaps TRBD2 (5 bases). This TCR came from a woman aged 60 to 75 in good health. CDR3 sequence: CASSYSSRTLNTGELFF. The CDR3 DNA sequence: TGTGCCAGCAGTTACTCGAGTAGGACTCTAAACACCGGGGAGCTGTTTTTT.